This T cell receptor (beta chain) comes out of a study of memory CD8 T cells in hepatitis C reinfection. Study observations and caveats: Five or six donors were too few for definitive public clonotype conclusions.

This clone was seen once. Its antigen is not known. Sample time point: peak reinfection, 3 to 8 weeks after reinfection detection. No in vitro expansion preceded TCR sequencing of the sorted cells. Total naive CD8 T cells were sorted as viable CD3+ CD8+ CD45RO- cells from two donors. Germline CDR1 and CDR2: LNHDA and SQIVND (reference sequence). The V and J ends lost 2 bases and 7 bases, in that order; junction bases with no gene match: 8. The CDR3 is 15 amino acids. Sequencing was performed with immunoSEQ multiplex PCR; in TCRdb, only in-frame clones are kept and a portion is missing. Here the sample spans some 40,000 clones, around 87% being singletons.

The genes are TRBV19 and TRBJ2-1, with 7 bases fitting TRBD2. Material: naive CD8+ T cells sorted from blood. The source of this sequence is a man between 18 and 35 years old with hepatitis C virus infection. In nucleotides, the CDR3 is TGTGCCAGTAGTATACAGGCAGGGAGGGGAAATGAGCAGTTCTTC. Translated, it gives CASSIQAGRGNEQFF.